These T cell receptor beta chains were read from a single sample in a study of CD8 T cells in ankylosing spondylitis. Each CDR3 protein gets one entry after TCRdb re-called the 5' RACE reads with MiXCR. The sample lists about 240,000 distinct CDR3 sequences; around 9.2% were seen once. The sequencing sample was made of blood, either unsorted or a sorted T cell fraction (not recorded which). These receptors were obtained from a male donor with ankylosing spondylitis or in good health (not recorded which). Both conserved end residues are part of each CDR3. Each record gives: V gene, CDR3 protein.

TRBV20-1 | CSASKGYNTGELFF
TRBV7-8 | CASSETGGLNTGELFF
TRBV20-1 | CSARDRDLAGYTF
TRBV5-1 | CASSLELAGTQYF
TRBV20-1 | CSARVVGVYGYTF
TRBV5-5 | CASSWTTGELFF
TRBV7-9 | CASSLGLGGARDTEAFF
TRBV7-9 | CASSLVIGPAGTGELFF
TRBV27 | CASRTGENSGANVLTF
TRBV5-1 | CASRPSVGAEAFF
TRBV20-1 | CSARELAGGRDTQYF
TRBV12-3/TRBV12-4 | CASSLVGVRGYTF
TRBV19 | CASRTGQGSGQPQHF
TRBV18 | CASSPPGGVNTEAFF
TRBV7-9 | CASSQPGHNQETQYF
TRBV7-9 | CASFRDRDTEAFF
TRBV18 | CASSAGTGYEQFF
TRBV7-9 | CARGDRAPTEFF
TRBV10-3 | CATEGQTYEQYF
TRBV12-3/TRBV12-4 | CASSPGQGRRVGELFF
TRBV5-1 | CASSYQGGGYNEQFF
TRBV4-2 | CASSHPGTSGTYEQYF
TRBV20-1 | CSASRYGYTF
TRBV29-1 | CSVDLGGRNIQYF
TRBV20-1 | CSARDTQNIQYF
TRBV29-1 | CSVEDPAGHYNEQFF
TRBV3-1 | CASSAPGGDTQYF
TRBV10-3 | CAIRGANTGELFF
TRBV20-1 | CSARGRAKNIQYF
TRBV7-7 | CASSPSGANTGELFF